A single sample is the source of the 21 T cell receptor beta chains below, sequenced in a study of shared clonotypes between healthy human individuals. Clones were sequenced by immunoSEQ multiplex PCR, and TCRdb holds only the in-frame ones, with some missing. The table includes hundreds of thousands of clones, approximately 96% detected once. Naive CD8 cells lacked CD45RO and underwent positive selection for CCR7, leaving out terminally differentiated effector memory CD45RA+ cells. The material sequenced was naive CD8+ T cells sorted from blood. These receptors were obtained from a woman younger than 45 in good health.

The V gene is TRBV6-5, the J gene TRBJ2-1; D remains ambiguous. The CDR3 spans 13 residues. Germline CDR1 MNHEY, CDR2 SVGAGI. V dropped 0 bases and J dropped 8 bases, with 8 bases sitting between them. The CDR3 nucleotides are TGTGCCAGCAGTTACTCGAAGGGCGATGAGCAGTTCTTC. It is translated as CASSYSKGDEQFF.

The chain employs TRBV12-5 and TRBJ2-1; D is unclear. Germline CDR1 is LGHNT and CDR2 is FRNRAP. The CDR3 length is 13 residues. V lost 5 bases and J 3 bases, leaving 8 bases between the germline ends. CDR3 sequence reads: CASGTSRYNEQFF. CDR3 DNA: TGTGCTAGTGGTACTTCCCGCTACAATGAGCAGTTCTTC.

The chain has TRBV5-4 and TRBJ1-1; a possible D gene is TRBD1 (6 bases). CDR3 length equals 16 residues. The V end lost 0 bases, the J end lost 0 bases, and 12 bases lay between the germline ends. Germline V gene sequence: CDR1 SGHNT, CDR2 YYREEE (reference sequence). This chain's CDR3 is CASSLAPQGMNTEAFF. The CDR3 DNA reads TGTGCCAGCAGCTTGGCCCCACAGGGAATGAACACTGAAGCTTTCTTT.

The chain links TRBV9 to TRBJ1-4, with 10 bases identical to TRBD1. The CDR3 consists of 16 residues. Per the germline V gene, CDR1 is SGDLS and CDR2 is YYNGEE. Losses at the gene ends were 3 bases for V and 4 bases for J; bases not matched to a gene: 6. In DNA, the CDR3 is TGTGCCAGCAGCGCTTCCGGGACAGGGGATAATGAAAAACTGTTTTTT. It codes for CASSASGTGDNEKLFF.

This chain connects TRBV27 to TRBJ2-1, with D uncertain. The CDR3 consists of 14 residues. V was cut by 6 bases and J by 0 bases, with 9 bases left in between. CDR1 and CDR2 (germline): MNHEY, SMNVEV (reference sequence). For the CDR3, the DNA is TGTGCCAGCAGCTCCTCGGCCTCCTACAATGAGCAGTTCTTC. Its translation is CASSSSASYNEQFF.

J is TRBJ2-1 and V is TRBV2; D unclear. With 0 bases removed from V and 6 bases from J, the gap between germline ends came to 15 bases. The CDR3 has 16 amino acids. The germline gives CDR1 SNHLY, CDR2 FYNNEI. CDR3 protein: CASSEALATASNEQFF. CDR3 bases: TGTGCCAGCAGTGAAGCTTTGGCTACTGCATCCAATGAGCAGTTCTTC.

The chain carries TRBV4-2 and TRBJ2-1, with D tentatively TRBD1 (5 bases). The CDR3 is 15 amino acids. The ends were cut back, 1 base at V and 0 bases at J, with 7 bases in the middle. The V gene's germline CDR1 is LGHNA and CDR2 YNFKEQ. DNA of the CDR3: TGTGCCAGCAGCCAAGGACAGAGCTCCTACAATGAGCAGTTCTTC. Protein: CASSQGQSSYNEQFF.

The chain couples TRBV19 to TRBJ2-1; perhaps TRBD1 as D (6 bases). Germline assignment: CDR1 LNHDA and CDR2 SQIVND (reference sequence). Trimming left V 3 bases short and J 5 bases short, with 14 bases between. This CDR3 has 15 residues. CDR3 DNA: TGTGCCAGTAGTATCCCAAGACAGGTCCACAATGAGCAGTTCTTC. Translation gives CASSIPRQVHNEQFF.

Written as DNA, the CDR3 is TGTGCCAGCAGTGAATACATAAGCGAGCAGTACTTC. This translates into CASSEYISEQYF. The V gene is TRBV25-1, the J gene TRBJ2-7; D remains unclear. The CDR3 sequence is 12 residues long. The V end lost 0 bases, the J end lost 6 bases, and 6 bases lay between the germline ends. The germline V gene encodes CDR1 MGHDK and CDR2 SYGVNS.

The chain links TRBV7-9 to TRBJ2-5; 10 bases match TRBD1. Germline V gives CDR1 SEHNR, CDR2 FQNEAQ (reference sequence). V shed 5 bases, J shed 1 base, and the junction held 10 bases outside the gene matches. The CDR3 runs 17 residues. The CDR3 sequence is CASSASPGQGIQETQYF. The CDR3 bases are TGTGCCAGCAGCGCCTCACCGGGACAGGGGATCCAAGAGACCCAGTACTTC.

The rearrangement joins TRBV7-9 to TRBJ2-3, with D perhaps matching TRBD2 (5 bases). The CDR3 is 14 amino acids. V was cut by 3 bases and J by 3 bases, with 10 bases left in between. CDR1 and CDR2 (germline): SEHNR, FQNEAQ (reference sequence). In DNA, the CDR3 is TGTGCCAGCAGCTTTAGTGAGGGTACAGATACGCAGTATTTT. The encoded protein is CASSFSEGTDTQYF.

The chain carries TRBV2 and TRBJ2-1; D is undetermined. The CDR3 is 13 amino acids. Trimming cost V 3 bases and J 3 bases, with 6 bases left between them. CDR1 and CDR2 from the germline V gene are SNHLY and FYNNEI. DNA for the CDR3: TGTGCCAGCAGTGACAGCTACTACAATGAGCAGTTCTTC. It encodes CASSDSYYNEQFF.

This clone was found once. J is TRBJ1-5 and V is TRBV7-6; possible D gene TRBD1, 5 bases. The ends were cut back, 1 base at V and 6 bases at J, with 13 bases in the middle. CDR3 length: 15 amino acids. Germline V gene sequence: CDR1 SGHVS, CDR2 FNYEAQ. The CDR3: CASSLGPQGSQPQHF. The CDR3 DNA follows: TGTGCCAGCAGCTTAGGACCCCAGGGCTCTCAGCCCCAGCATTTT.

The chain is built from TRBV10-1 and TRBJ1-5; D not resolved. Looked up from germline, CDR1 is WNHNN and CDR2 is SYGVQD (reference sequence). This CDR3 has 13 amino acids. V was clipped by 2 bases and J by 3 bases, with 5 bases between them. CDR3 DNA: TGCGCCAGCAGTGAGGGTACCAATCAGCCCCAGCATTTT. Protein product: CASSEGTNQPQHF.

The chain couples TRBV19 to TRBJ1-2, with D maybe TRBD1 (5 bases). CDR3 size: 15 residues. Trimming removed 6 bases from V and 3 bases from J, with 17 bases in between. CDR1 and CDR2 (germline): LNHDA, SQIVND (reference sequence). For the CDR3, the DNA is TGTGCCAGTAGGACCCTTCCGGGACGGTACTATGGCTACACCTTC. It specifies CASRTLPGRYYGYTF.

This chain links TRBV13 with TRBJ2-5, with TRBD2 identical over 7 bases. The CDR3 spans 14 residues. J lost 4 bases, V lost 3 bases, and 5 bases had no gene match. Germline loops: CDR1 PRHDT, CDR2 FYEKMQ (reference sequence). The chain's CDR3 is CASSFSSGAETQYF. The CDR3 coding sequence is TGTGCCAGCAGCTTTTCTAGCGGAGCAGAGACCCAGTACTTC. Full variable domain (missing parts from reference TRBV13 and TRBJ2-5): AAGVIQSPRHLIKEKRETATLKCYPIPRHDTVYWYQQGPGQDPQFLISFYEKMQSDKGSIPDRFSAQQFSDYHSELNMSSLELGDSALYFCASSFSSGAETQYFGPGTRLLVL.

J is TRBJ2-3 and V is TRBV14; D unresolved. V was pared by 1 base and J by 1 base, with 12 bases between. Germline CDR1 SGHDN, CDR2 FVKESK. The CDR3 has 16 amino acids. CDR3 residues: CASSQVGTQGTDTQYF. CDR3 sequence (DNA): TGTGCCAGCAGCCAAGTAGGAACCCAGGGCACAGATACGCAGTATTTT.

The chain employs TRBV28 and TRBJ1-5; 10 nucleotides agree with TRBD1. This CDR3 has 15 residues. V lost 7 bases, J lost 6 bases, and 9 bases stayed unmatched. CDR1 and CDR2 (germline): MDHEN, SYDVKM. CDR3: CASNLGTGVSQPQHF. The CDR3 DNA sequence: TGTGCCAGCAACCTCGGGACAGGGGTAAGTCAGCCCCAGCATTTT.

This chain links TRBV7-9 with TRBJ1-4; 9 positions agree with TRBD1. Germline trimming cut 6 bases from V and 7 bases from J; bases unmatched to any gene: 12. Germline V gene data show CDR1 as SEHNR and CDR2 as FQNEAQ (reference sequence). The length of the CDR3 is 16 residues. The DNA for the CDR3 is TGTGCCAGCAGGGGGACGGGTTGGGGACAGGGTGAAAAACTGTTTTTT. Protein sequence: CASRGTGWGQGEKLFF.

The V gene is TRBV7-8, the J gene TRBJ2-1; D not resolved. With 1 base removed from V and 5 bases from J, the gap between germline ends came to 9 bases. Germline assignment: CDR1 SGHVS and CDR2 FQNEAQ. The CDR3 loop spans 14 amino acids. The chain's CDR3 is CASSLGVTNNEQFF. CDR3 nucleotides: TGTGCCAGCAGCTTAGGAGTAACCAACAATGAGCAGTTCTTC. Together with reference TRBV7-8 and TRBJ2-1, the CDR3 gives the full variable domain: GAGVSQSPRYKVAKRGQDVALRCDPISGHVSLFWYQQALGQGPEFLTYFQNEAQLDKSGLPSDRFFAERPEGSVSTLKIQRTQQEDSAVYLCASSLGVTNNEQFFGPGTRLTVL.

This chain connects TRBV29-1 to TRBJ1-4, with D maybe TRBD1 (5 bases). V was clipped by 6 bases and J by 7 bases, with 12 bases between them. CDR1 and CDR2 (germline): SQVTM, ANQGSEA. The CDR3 runs to 12 residues. The CDR3 reads CSVEGSSEKLFF. The CDR3 DNA reads as TGCAGCGTAGAGGGGAGTAGTGAAAAACTGTTTTTT.